Listed here are 20 T cell receptor beta chains from one sample, sequenced in a study of blood T cell repertoires in COVID-19. TCRdb's copy holds only in-frame clones and misses some; the assay was immunoSEQ multiplex PCR. Of 150,000 to 200,000 clones in the sample, approximately 85% are singletons; the top ten hold 9.8%. The material sequenced was peripheral blood. Receptor source: an elderly woman with acute or convalescent COVID-19.

The chain combines TRBV6-6 with TRBJ2-7; tentative D call: TRBD1 (6 bases). This CDR3 contains 15 residues. Trimming shortened V by 1 base and J by 2 bases, and 12 bases separated the two germline ends. Per germline, CDR1 MNHNY and CDR2 SVGAGI (reference sequence). The chain's CDR3 is CASSYFGTFPYEQYF. CDR3 nucleotides: TGTGCCAGCAGTTACTTTGGGACATTTCCCTACGAGCAGTACTTC.

This chain connects TRBV20-1 to TRBJ2-6; 8 bases fit TRBD1. The CDR3 covers 16 residues. V gave up 3 bases and J gave up 4 bases; unmatched junction bases: 8. Germline CDR1 is DFQATT and CDR2 is SNEGSKA (reference sequence). This CDR3 is CSASQGAVSGANVLTF. The CDR3 DNA follows: TGCAGTGCTAGTCAGGGGGCGGTGTCCGGGGCCAACGTCCTGACTTTC.

J is TRBJ1-2 and V is TRBV3-1 (or the pseudogene TRBV3-2), with TRBD1 as a possible D gene (6 bases). Germline assignment: CDR1 LGHDT and CDR2 YNNKEL (reference sequence). Trimming removed 7 bases from V and 3 bases from J, with 15 bases in between. The CDR3 is made up of 14 amino acids. The CDR3 region has the DNA TGTGCCAGCACCAAAGGGGGGGGAGACTATGGCTACACCTTC. Residues: CASTKGGGDYGYTF.

This chain connects TRBV7-9 to TRBJ2-7; a weak D match, TRBD1 (5 bases). The CDR3 length is 15 residues. Germline CDR1 and CDR2: SEHNR and FQNEAQ (reference sequence). V was trimmed by 6 bases and J by 0 bases, leaving 15 bases between them. Written as DNA, the CDR3 is TGTGCCAGCAGGAATACAGGAAGGGACTCCTACGAGCAGTACTTC. Translated: CASRNTGRDSYEQYF.

This sequence joins TRBV12-3 or TRBV12-4 and TRBJ2-1, with D maybe TRBD1 (5 bases). CDR3 length: 13 residues. The ends were cut back, 5 bases at V and 9 bases at J, with 14 bases in the middle. This chain's CDR3 is CASSPVGVGEQFF. The DNA of the CDR3 is TGTGCCAGCAGTCCTGTAGGGGTGGGTGAGCAGTTCTTC.

The chain employs TRBV6-2 or TRBV6-3 and TRBJ2-4, with D unresolved. V lost 4 bases to trimming and J lost 0 bases, with 16 bases between them. Germline values: CDR1 MNHEY, CDR2 SVGEGT. This CDR3 contains 17 residues. CDR3 loop: CASSFLVTDLAKNIQYF. DNA for the CDR3: TGTGCCAGCAGTTTTTTAGTAACAGATCTAGCCAAAAACATTCAGTACTTC.

V is TRBV5-8 and J is TRBJ2-2; a weak D match, TRBD2 (5 bases). In germline, CDR1 is SGHTS, CDR2 YDEGEE. The V and J ends lost 7 bases and 6 bases respectively, with 19 bases between them. This CDR3 is 15 amino acids long. The CDR3 coding sequence is TGTGCCAGCCAACCTACGGGGTATCAATCCGGGGAGCTGTTTTTT. This codes for CASQPTGYQSGELFF.

The chain recombines TRBV5-6 with TRBJ2-4; 14 positions agree with TRBD2. The germline V gene has CDR1 SGHDT and CDR2 YYEEEE. The CDR3 length is 17 residues. The junction had 9 bases not matched to a gene; V was cut back by 4 bases and J by 6 bases. For the CDR3, the DNA is TGTGCCAGCAGCCGCGGACTAGCGGGAGGAGGGGGAAACATTCAGTACTTC. This translates into CASSRGLAGGGGNIQYF.

The chain couples TRBV5-1 to TRBJ1-1, with 9 bases fitting TRBD1. The CDR3 runs 16 residues. Trimming at V came to 3 bases and at J to 7 bases, leaving 13 bases not matched to a gene. The germline V gene has CDR1 SGHRS and CDR2 YFSETQ. CDR3 in DNA: TGCGCCAGCAGCTCCGGGGCTGGACAGGGGCTTGTTGAAGCTTTCTTT. It translates to CASSSGAGQGLVEAFF.

This clone was recorded once. J is TRBJ2-7 and V is TRBV25-1; 9 bases are shared with TRBD1. With V trimmed by 4 bases and J by 2 bases, 6 bases remained unmatched. The CDR3 totals 15 residues. Germline lookup yields CDR1 MGHDK and CDR2 SYGVNS. CDR3 DNA: TGTGCCAGCAGTGGGGACAGGGAAGGGACCTACGAGCAGTACTTC. Translated, it gives CASSGDREGTYEQYF.

Only one count was recorded for this clone. The chain employs TRBV18 and TRBJ1-3; 7 bases are a match to TRBD1. CDR1 and CDR2 (germline): KGHSH, LQKENI. The V gene end was trimmed by 3 bases and the J gene end by 4 bases; junction bases not matched to a gene: 9. CDR3 length equals 16 residues. In nucleotides, the CDR3 is TGTGCCAGCTCACCCGCGGCGGAGGGGGCAGGAAACACCATATATTTT. It yields the protein CASSPAAEGAGNTIYF.

The gene calls are TRBV20-1 and TRBJ1-1; tentatively, D is TRBD1 (5 bases). Germline V gene data show CDR1 as DFQATT and CDR2 as SNEGSKA (reference sequence). This CDR3 has 13 amino acids. Trimming took 6 bases from V and 5 from J, leaving 16 bases between them. CDR3 loop: CSASQGGRTEAFF. The CDR3 nucleotides are TGCAGTGCCAGTCAGGGAGGTAGAACTGAAGCTTTCTTT.

The chain joins TRBV12-5 to TRBJ1-1, with TRBD1 as a possible D gene (6 bases). Per the germline V gene, CDR1 is LGHNT and CDR2 is FRNRAP. CDR3 size: 16 residues. Trimming pared 2 bases from V and 5 bases from J, leaving 18 bases between. The CDR3 reads CASGLPPGRGYTEAFF. CDR3 sequence (DNA): TGTGCTAGTGGTTTGCCCCCCGGTAGGGGGTATACTGAAGCTTTCTTT.

The chain employs TRBV30 and TRBJ1-1; D is undetermined. V lost 5 bases, J lost 1 base, and 20 bases lay in between. In germline, CDR1 is GTSNPN, CDR2 SVGIG (reference sequence). The length of the CDR3 is 16 residues. The CDR3 coding sequence is TGTGCCTGGGTGCGGCGGTCCGGTCGGGGGAACACTGAAGCTTTCTTT. Translation: CAWVRRSGRGNTEAFF.

V usage is TRBV9 and J usage is TRBJ1-2; D is undetermined. The V and J ends lost 4 bases and 5 bases respectively, with 9 bases between them. The CDR3 totals 12 residues. CDR1 is SGDLS, CDR2 YYNGEE, per germline. CDR3 in amino acids: CASSTAGYGYTF. CDR3 coding DNA: TGTGCCAGCAGCACGGCGGGGTATGGCTACACCTTC. The whole variable domain, remainder taken from reference TRBV9 and TRBJ1-2, is DSGVTQTPKHLITATGQRVTLRCSPRSGDLSVYWYQQSLDQGLQFLIQYYNGEERAKGNILERFSAQQFPDLHSELNLSSLELGDSALYFCASSTAGYGYTFGSGTRLTVV.

The J gene is TRBJ2-1, the V gene TRBV19; 8 bases are a match to TRBD1. Trimming cost V 4 bases and J 9 bases; bases outside gene matches: 5. This CDR3 comprises 13 residues. The germline V gene encodes CDR1 LNHDA and CDR2 SQIVND (reference sequence). CDR3 DNA sequence: TGTGCCAGTAGTACGCAGACAGGGGTTGAGCAGTTCTTC. Encoded protein: CASSTQTGVEQFF.

This sequence joins TRBV5-1 and TRBJ1-1; D unclear. This CDR3 spans 13 amino acids. V lost 5 bases, J lost 4 bases, and 12 bases lay in between. The V gene's germline CDR1 is SGHRS and CDR2 YFSETQ. CDR3 residues: CASSEGSGTEAFF. In DNA, the CDR3 is TGCGCCAGCAGTGAGGGTTCCGGCACTGAAGCTTTCTTT.

This chain connects TRBV6-1 to TRBJ2-3, with D maybe TRBD2 (5 bases). CDR1 is MNHNS and CDR2 is SASEGT in the germline V gene. The length of the CDR3 is 14 residues. Between the trimmed V and J ends, which lost 1 base and 2 bases, there was a span of 7 bases. In DNA, the CDR3 is TGTGCCAGCAGTGAAGAAGACTACACAGATACGCAGTATTTT. This encodes CASSEEDYTDTQYF.

The genes are TRBV5-1 and TRBJ2-1; 8 bases are a match to TRBD1. Germline loops: CDR1 SGHRS, CDR2 YFSETQ. V trimming: 3 bases; J trimming: 4 bases; junction bases outside the gene matches: 3. The CDR3 is made up of 14 amino acids. DNA of the CDR3: TGCGCCAGCAGCTCGGACAGGGTTTACAATGAGCAGTTCTTC. Encoded protein: CASSSDRVYNEQFF.

This clone was picked up a small number of times. V gene TRBV24-1 combines with J gene TRBJ2-1; TRBD1 matches 10 bases. With 10 bases clipped from V and 5 bases from J, the junction kept 7 bases outside the gene matches. CDR3 length equals 14 residues. CDR1 KGHDR and CDR2 SFDVKD come from the germline V gene. CDR3 in amino acids: CATISGTGDNEQFF. The CDR3 region has the DNA TGTGCCACGATCTCCGGGACAGGGGACAATGAGCAGTTCTTC.